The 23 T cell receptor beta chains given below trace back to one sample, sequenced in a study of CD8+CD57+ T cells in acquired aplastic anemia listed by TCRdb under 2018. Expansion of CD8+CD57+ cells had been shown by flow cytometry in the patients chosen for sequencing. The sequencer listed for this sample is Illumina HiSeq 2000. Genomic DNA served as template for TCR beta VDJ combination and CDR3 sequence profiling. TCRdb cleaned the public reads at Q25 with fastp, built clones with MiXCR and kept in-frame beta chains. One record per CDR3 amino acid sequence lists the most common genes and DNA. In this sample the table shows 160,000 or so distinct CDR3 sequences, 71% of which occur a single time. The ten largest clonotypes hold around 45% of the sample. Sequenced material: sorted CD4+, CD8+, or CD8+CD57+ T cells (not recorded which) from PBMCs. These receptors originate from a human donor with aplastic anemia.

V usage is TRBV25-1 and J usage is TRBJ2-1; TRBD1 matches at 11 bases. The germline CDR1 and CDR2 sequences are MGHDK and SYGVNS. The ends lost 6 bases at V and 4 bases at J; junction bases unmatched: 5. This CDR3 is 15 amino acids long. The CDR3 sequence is CASSPGQGEYNEQFF. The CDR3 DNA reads TGTGCCAGCAGCCCGGGACAGGGGGAATACAATGAGCAGTTCTTC. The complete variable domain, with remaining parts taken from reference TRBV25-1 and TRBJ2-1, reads EADIYQTPRYLVIGTGKKITLECSQTMGHDKMYWYQQDPGMELHLIHYSYGVNSTEKGDLSSESTVSRIRTEHFPLTLESARPSHTSQYLCASSPGQGEYNEQFFGPGTRLTVL.

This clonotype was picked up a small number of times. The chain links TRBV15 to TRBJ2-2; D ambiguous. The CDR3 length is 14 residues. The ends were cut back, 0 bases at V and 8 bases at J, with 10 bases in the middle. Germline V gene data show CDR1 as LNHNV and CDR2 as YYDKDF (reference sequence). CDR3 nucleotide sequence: TGTGCCACCAGCAGAGATTCTGTACAGGGGGAGCTGTTTTTT. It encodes CATSRDSVQGELFF.

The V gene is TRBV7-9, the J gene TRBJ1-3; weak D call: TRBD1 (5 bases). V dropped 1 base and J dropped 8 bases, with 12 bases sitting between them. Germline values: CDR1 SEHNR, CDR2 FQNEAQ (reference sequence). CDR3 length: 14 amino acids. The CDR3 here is CASSLGSPGHTIYF. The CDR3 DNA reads TGTGCCAGCAGCTTAGGAAGTCCAGGGCACACCATATATTTT. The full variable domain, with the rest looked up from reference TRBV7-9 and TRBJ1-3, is DTGVSQNPRHKITKRGQNVTFRCDPISEHNRLYWYRQTLGQGPEFLTYFQNEAQLEKSRLLSDRFSAERPKGSFSTLEIQRTEQGDSAMYLCASSLGSPGHTIYFGEGSWLTVV.

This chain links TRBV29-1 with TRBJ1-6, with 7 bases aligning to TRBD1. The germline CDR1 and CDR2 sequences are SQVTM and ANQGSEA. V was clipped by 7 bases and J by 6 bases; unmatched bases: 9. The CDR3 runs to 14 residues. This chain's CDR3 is CSARLGTANSPLHF. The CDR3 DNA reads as TGCAGCGCGCGCCTCGGGACAGCTAATTCACCCCTCCACTTT. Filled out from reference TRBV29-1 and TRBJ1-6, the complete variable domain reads SAVISQKPSRDICQRGTSLTIQCQVDSQVTMMFWYRQQPGQSLTLIATANQGSEATYESGFVIDKFPISRPNLTFSTLTVSNMSPEDSSIYLCSARLGTANSPLHFGNGTRLTVT.

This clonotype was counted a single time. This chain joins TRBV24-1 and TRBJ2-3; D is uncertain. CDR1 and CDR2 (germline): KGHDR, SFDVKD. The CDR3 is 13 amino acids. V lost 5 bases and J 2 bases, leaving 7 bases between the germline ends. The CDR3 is CATSAQDTDTQYF. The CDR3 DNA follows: TGTGCCACCAGTGCCCAGGACACAGATACGCAGTATTTT.

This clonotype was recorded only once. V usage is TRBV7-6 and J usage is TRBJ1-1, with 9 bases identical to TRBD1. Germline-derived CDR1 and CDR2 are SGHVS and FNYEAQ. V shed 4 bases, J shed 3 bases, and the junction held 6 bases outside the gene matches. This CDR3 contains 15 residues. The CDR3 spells CASSSGQGMYTEAFF. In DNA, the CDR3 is TGTGCCAGCAGCTCCGGACAGGGGATGTACACTGAAGCTTTCTTT.

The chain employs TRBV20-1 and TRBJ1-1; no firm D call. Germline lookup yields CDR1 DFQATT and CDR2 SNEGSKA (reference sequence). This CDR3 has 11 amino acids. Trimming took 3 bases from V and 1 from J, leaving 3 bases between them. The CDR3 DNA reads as TGCAGTGCTAGCAGGAACACTGAAGCTTTCTTT. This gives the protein CSASRNTEAFF.

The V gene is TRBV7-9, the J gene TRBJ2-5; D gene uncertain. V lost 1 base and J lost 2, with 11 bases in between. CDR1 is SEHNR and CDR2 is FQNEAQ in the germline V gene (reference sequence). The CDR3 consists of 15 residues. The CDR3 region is CASSLGLLRQETQYF. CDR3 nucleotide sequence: TGTGCCAGCAGCTTAGGGTTACTTCGGCAAGAGACCCAGTACTTC.

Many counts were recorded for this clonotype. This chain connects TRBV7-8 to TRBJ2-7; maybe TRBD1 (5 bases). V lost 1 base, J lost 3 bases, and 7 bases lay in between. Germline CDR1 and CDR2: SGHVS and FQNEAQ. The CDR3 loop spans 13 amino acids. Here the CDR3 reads CASSLEGFYEQYF. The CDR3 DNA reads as TGTGCCAGCAGCTTAGAGGGGTTCTACGAGCAGTACTTC.

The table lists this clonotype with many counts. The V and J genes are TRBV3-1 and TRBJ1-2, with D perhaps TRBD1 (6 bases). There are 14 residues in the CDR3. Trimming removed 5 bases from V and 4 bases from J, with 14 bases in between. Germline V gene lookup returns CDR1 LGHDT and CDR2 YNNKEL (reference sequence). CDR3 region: CASSTSGQSYGYTF. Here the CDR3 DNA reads TGTGCCAGCAGCACCTCCGGACAGTCCTATGGCTACACCTTC.

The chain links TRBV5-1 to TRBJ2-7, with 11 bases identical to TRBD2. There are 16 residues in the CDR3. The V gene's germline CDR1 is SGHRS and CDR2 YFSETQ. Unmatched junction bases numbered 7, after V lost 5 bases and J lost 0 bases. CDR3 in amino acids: CASRTSGGLSSYEQYF. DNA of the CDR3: TGCGCCAGCAGAACTAGCGGGGGACTTAGCTCCTACGAGCAGTACTTC. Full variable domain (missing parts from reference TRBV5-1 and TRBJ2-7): KAGVTQTPRYLIKTRGQQVTLSCSPISGHRSVSWYQQTPGQGLQFLFEYFSETQRNKGNFPGRFSGRQFSNSRSEMNVSTLELGDSALYLCASRTSGGLSSYEQYFGPGTRLTVT.

CDR3 in DNA: TGTGCCAGCAGTGAGGACAGACCTAATGAAAAACTGTTTTTT. Residues: CASSEDRPNEKLFF. This chain joins TRBV2 and TRBJ1-4, with a weak D call TRBD1 (6 bases). The CDR3 has 14 amino acids. The ends were cut back, 3 bases at V and 3 bases at J, with 8 bases in the middle. CDR1 and CDR2 from the germline V gene are SNHLY and FYNNEI.

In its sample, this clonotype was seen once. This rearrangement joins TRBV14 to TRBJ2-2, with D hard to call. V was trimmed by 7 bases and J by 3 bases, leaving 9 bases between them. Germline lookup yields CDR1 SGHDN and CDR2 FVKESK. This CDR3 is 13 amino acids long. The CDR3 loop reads CASMFYHTGELFF. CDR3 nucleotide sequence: TGTGCCAGCATGTTTTACCACACCGGGGAGCTGTTTTTT.

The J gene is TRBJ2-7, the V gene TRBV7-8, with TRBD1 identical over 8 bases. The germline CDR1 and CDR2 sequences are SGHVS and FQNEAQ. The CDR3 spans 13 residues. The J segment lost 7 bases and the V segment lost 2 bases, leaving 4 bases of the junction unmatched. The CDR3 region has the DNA TGTGCCAGCAGCTTACCGGACAGGGATGAGCAGTACTTC. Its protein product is CASSLPDRDEQYF.

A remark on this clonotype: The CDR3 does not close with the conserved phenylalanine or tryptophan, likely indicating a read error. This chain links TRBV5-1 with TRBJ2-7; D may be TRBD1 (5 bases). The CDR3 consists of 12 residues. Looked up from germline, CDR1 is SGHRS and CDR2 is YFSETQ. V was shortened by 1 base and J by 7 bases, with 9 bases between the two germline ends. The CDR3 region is CASSLSREEQYL. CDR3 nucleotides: TGCGCCAGCAGCTTGAGCAGGGAAGAGCAGTACCTC.

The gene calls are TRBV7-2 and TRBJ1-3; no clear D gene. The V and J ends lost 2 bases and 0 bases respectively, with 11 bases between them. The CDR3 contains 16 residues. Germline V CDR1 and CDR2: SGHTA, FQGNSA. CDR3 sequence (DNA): TGTGCCAGCAGCTTATCTTCTGCAATCTCTGGAAACACCATATATTTT. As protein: CASSLSSAISGNTIYF.

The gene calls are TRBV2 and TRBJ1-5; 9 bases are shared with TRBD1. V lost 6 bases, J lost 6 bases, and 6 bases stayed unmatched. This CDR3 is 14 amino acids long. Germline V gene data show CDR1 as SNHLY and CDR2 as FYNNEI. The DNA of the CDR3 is TGTGCCAGCAGAGGACAGGGGACGGTTCAGCCCCAGCATTTT. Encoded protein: CASRGQGTVQPQHF.

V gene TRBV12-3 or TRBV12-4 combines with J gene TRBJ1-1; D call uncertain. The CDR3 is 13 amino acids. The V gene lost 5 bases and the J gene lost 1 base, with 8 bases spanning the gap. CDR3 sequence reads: CASSITTNTEAFF. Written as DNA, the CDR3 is TGTGCCAGCAGTATTACGACGAACACTGAAGCTTTCTTT.

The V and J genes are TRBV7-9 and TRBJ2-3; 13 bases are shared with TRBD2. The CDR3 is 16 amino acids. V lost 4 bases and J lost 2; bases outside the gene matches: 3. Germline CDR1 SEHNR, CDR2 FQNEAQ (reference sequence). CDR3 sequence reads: CASSYGTSGTTDTQYF. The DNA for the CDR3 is TGTGCCAGCAGCTACGGGACTAGCGGGACCACAGATACGCAGTATTTT. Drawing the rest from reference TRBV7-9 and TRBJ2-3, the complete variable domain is DTGVSQNPRHKITKRGQNVTFRCDPISEHNRLYWYRQTLGQGPEFLTYFQNEAQLEKSRLLSDRFSAERPKGSFSTLEIQRTEQGDSAMYLCASSYGTSGTTDTQYFGPGTRLTVL.

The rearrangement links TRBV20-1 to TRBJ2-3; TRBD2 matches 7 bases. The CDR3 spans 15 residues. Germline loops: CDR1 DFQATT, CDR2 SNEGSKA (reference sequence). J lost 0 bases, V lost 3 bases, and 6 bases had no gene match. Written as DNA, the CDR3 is TGCAGTGCTAGCCTAGCGGTCCTTAGCACAGATACGCAGTATTTT. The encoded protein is CSASLAVLSTDTQYF.

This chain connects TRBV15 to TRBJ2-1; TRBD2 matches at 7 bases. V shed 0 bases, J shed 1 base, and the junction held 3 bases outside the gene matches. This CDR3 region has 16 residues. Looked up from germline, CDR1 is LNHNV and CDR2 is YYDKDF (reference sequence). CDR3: CATSRDPGGSYNEQFF. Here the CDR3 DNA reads TGTGCCACCAGCAGAGACCCCGGGGGGTCCTACAATGAGCAGTTCTTC.

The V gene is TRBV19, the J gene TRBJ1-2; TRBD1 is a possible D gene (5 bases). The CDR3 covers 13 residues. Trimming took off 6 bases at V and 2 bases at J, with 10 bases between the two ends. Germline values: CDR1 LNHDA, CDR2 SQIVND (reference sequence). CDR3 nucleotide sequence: TGTGCCAGTAGCGAAGACAGAAACTATGGCTACACCTTC. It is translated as CASSEDRNYGYTF.

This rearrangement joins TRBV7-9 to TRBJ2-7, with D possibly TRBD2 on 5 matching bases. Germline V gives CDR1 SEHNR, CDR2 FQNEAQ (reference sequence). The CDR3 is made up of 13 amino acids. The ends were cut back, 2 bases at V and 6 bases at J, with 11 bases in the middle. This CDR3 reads CASSLSIRGEQYF. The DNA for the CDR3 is TGTGCCAGCAGCTTATCGATTCGGGGCGAGCAGTACTTC.